This T cell receptor beta chain was retrieved from a study of T cells in Graves' hyperthyroidism and ophthalmopathy. Amplified regions were TCR beta CDR3 sequences from RNA transcripts. The TCR CDR3 first-round RT-PCR relied on the HTBI primer set. One entry per CDR3 protein, called by TCRdb with MiXCR from the multiplex PCR reads. The sample holds hundreds of thousands of distinct CDR3 sequences, approximately 24% seen once. Every diagnosis used clinical symptoms, serum thyroxine and TRAb, thyroid ultrasound and orbital computed tomography. V dropped 0 bases and J dropped 7 bases, with 15 bases sitting between them. The germline CDR1 and CDR2 sequences are MNHEY and SVGAGI. This CDR3 contains 15 residues.

Input material: blood. This receptor was identified in a woman aged 25 to 39 with Graves' ophthalmopathy. The rearrangement joins TRBV6-5 to TRBJ1-1; D remains unclear. DNA for the CDR3: TGTGCCAGCAGTTACTCGAAGGACGCGGGCCTTGAAGCTTTCTTT. This translates into CASSYSKDAGLEAFF.